This record looks at one T cell receptor beta chain sequence and its context. Antigen unknown. The V gene end was trimmed by 8 bases and the J gene end by 8 bases; junction bases not matched to a gene: 15. The CDR3 has 16 amino acids. The entry originates in a study of early T cells in non-severe SARS-CoV-2 infection. Each single cDNA molecule received a unique molecular identifier. TCRdb analysed the 5' RACE reads with MiXCR anew, one entry per CDR3 protein. The sample has tens of thousands of distinct CDR3 sequences; around 21% are singletons. Study results and caveats: Matching with VDJdb favored anti-spike CD8 responses (missing private and CD4 specificities).

V gene TRBV12-3 or TRBV12-4 combines with J gene TRBJ2-6, with 7 bases matching TRBD2. The TCR originated in an adult who was a healthcare worker with PCR-confirmed SARS-CoV-2 infection or an uninfected control (not recorded which). The source material was whole blood, sampled at baseline. The CDR3: CASAAGSSAGTNVLTF. The DNA of the CDR3 is TGTGCCAGCGCAGCGGGGTCATCTGCGGGGACCAACGTCCTGACTTTC.